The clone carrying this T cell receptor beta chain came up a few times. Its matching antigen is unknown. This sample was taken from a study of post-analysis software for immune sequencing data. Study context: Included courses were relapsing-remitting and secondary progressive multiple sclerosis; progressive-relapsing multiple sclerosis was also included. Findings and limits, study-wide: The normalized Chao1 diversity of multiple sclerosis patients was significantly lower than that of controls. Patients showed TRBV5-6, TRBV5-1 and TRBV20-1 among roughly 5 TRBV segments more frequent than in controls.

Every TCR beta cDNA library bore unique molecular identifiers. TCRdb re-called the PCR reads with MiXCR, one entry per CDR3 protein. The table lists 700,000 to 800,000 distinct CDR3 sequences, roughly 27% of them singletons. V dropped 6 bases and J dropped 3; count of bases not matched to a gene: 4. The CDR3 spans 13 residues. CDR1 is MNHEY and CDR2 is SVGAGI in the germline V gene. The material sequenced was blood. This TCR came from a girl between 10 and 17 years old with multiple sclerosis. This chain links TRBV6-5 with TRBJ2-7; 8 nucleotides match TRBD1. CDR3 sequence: CASRRQGNYEQYF. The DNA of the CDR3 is TGTGCCAGCAGGAGACAGGGGAACTACGAGCAGTACTTC.